This TCR beta chain came from a study of technical replicates of blood from several donors. For this clone: Its ends do not fully match the called genes, so a read error is possible.

This CDR3 comprises 16 residues. Germline-derived CDR1 and CDR2 are SGDLS and YYNGEE. Assay: immunoSEQ multiplex PCR; the TCRdb copy retains only in-frame clones and omits some. This sample has approximately 79,000 clones, with 95% to 98% found just once. The source material was T cells isolated from PBMCs. The receptor comes from a human donor in good health. V is TRBV9 and J is TRBJ2-3; 10 nucleotides match TRBD1. CDR3 sequence: CASNRDRGVGTGTQYF. The DNA for the CDR3 is TGTGCCAGCAACAGGGACAGGGGAGTAGGCACAGGTACGCAGTATTTT.